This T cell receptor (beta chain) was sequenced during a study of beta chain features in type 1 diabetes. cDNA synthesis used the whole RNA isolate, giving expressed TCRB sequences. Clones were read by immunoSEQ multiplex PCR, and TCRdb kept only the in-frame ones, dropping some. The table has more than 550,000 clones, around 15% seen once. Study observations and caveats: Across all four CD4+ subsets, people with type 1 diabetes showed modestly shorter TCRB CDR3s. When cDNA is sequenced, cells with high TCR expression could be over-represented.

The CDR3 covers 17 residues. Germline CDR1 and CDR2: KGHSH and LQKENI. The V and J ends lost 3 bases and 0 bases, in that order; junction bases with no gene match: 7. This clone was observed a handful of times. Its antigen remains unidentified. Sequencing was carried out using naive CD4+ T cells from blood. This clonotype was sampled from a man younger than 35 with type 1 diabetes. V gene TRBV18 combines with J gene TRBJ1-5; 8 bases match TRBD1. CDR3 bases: TGTGCCAGCTCACCCCGGACAGGGACCCTTAGCAATCAGCCCCAGCATTTT. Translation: CASSPRTGTLSNQPQHF.